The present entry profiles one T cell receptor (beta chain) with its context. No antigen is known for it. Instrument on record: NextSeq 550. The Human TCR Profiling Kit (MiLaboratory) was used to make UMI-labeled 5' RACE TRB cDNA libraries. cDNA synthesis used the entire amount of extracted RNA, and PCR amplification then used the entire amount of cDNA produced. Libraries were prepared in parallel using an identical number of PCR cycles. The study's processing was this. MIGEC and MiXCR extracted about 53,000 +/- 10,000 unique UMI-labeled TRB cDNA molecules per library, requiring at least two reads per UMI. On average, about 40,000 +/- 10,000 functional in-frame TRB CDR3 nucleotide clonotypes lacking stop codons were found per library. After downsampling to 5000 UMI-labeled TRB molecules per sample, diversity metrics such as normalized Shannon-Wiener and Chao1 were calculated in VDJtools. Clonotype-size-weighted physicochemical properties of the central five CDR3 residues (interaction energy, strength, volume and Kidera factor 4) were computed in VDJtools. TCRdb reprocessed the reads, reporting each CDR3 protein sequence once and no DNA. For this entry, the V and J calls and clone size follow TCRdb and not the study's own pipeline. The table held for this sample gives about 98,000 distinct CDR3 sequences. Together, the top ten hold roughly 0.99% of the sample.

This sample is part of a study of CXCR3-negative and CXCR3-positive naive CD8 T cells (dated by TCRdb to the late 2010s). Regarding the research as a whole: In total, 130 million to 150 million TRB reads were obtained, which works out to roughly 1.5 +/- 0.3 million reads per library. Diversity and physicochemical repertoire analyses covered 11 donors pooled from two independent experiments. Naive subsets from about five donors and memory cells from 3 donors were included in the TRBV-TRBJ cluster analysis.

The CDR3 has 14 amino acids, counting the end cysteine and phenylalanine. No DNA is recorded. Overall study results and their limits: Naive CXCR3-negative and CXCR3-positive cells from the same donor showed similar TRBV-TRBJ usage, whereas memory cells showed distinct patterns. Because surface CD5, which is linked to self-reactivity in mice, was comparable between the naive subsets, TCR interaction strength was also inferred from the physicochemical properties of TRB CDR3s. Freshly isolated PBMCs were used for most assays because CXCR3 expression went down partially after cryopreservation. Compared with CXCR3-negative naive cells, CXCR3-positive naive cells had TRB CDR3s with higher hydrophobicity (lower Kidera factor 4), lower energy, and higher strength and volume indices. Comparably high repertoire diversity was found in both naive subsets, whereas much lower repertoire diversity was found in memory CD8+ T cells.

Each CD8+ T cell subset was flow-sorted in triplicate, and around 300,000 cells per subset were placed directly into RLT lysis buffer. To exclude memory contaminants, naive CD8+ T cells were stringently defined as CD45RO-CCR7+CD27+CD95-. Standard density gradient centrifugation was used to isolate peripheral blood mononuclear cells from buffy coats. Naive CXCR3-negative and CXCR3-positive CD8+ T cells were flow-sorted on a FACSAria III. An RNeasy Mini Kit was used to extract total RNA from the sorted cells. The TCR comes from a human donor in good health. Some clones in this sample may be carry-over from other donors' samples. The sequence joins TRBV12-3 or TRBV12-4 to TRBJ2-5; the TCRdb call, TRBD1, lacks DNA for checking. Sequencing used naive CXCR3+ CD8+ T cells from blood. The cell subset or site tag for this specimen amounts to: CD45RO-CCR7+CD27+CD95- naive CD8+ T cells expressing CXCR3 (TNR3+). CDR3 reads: CASSPGAGAPPQYF.